This section outlines one T cell receptor beta chain sequence together with its context. The antigen is undetermined. At one end, the junction sequence differs from germline, possibly due to a read error. This sample's RNA came from whole unsorted tissue. The normal lung tissue was taken more than 3 cm from the tumor edge. TCRbeta libraries were built with three rounds of nested PCR, modified from ARM-PCR. TCRdb used MiXCR to reprocess the multiplex PCR reads, holding one entry per CDR3 protein. The sample lists approximately 100,000 distinct CDR3 sequences; about 63% were seen once. The sample comes from a study of tumor and adjacent non-tumor tissue in lung cancer. Study summary: Patients comprised 12 adenocarcinoma, a couple of squamous cell carcinoma and 1 small cell lung cancer. Aged roughly 31 to 76 years, patients included roughly ten men and 4 to 6 women with stage I to III disease.

Regarding the study as a whole: Tumor tissue had significantly higher TCR diversity than normal lung.

Per the germline V gene, CDR1 is MDHEN and CDR2 is SYDVKM. The CDR3 is made up of 15 amino acids. The genes are TRBV28 and TRBJ2-5; tentatively, D is TRBD1 (6 bases). Sequenced material: distant non-tumor lung tissue. This TCR was recovered from a man between 60 and 75 years old with non-small cell lung cancer. In DNA form, the CDR3 reads TGTACCAGCAGTTTAGTCACAACAGGGCAAGAGACCCAGTACTTC. This encodes CTSSLVTTGQETQYF.